This TCR beta chain was profiled in a study of blood T cell repertoires in COVID-19. Study-level information: Sample material is recorded as cDNA or gDNA derived from T cells, B-cell-depleted T cells, or PBMCs.

Enrolled through a virtual design, the participants were between roughly 18 and 90 years of age and came from some 25 US areas. During the 2 weeks before they entered the study, exposed participants had met someone with a PCR-confirmed or clinician-diagnosed COVID-19 case. V was shortened by 3 bases and J by 0 bases, with 6 bases between the two germline ends. Germline CDR1 reads SGHVS; CDR2 reads FQNEAQ. The CDR3 runs 14 residues. Original handling: Estimation of nucleated cell counts relied on the amplification of reference gene primers. Profiled with immunoSEQ multiplex PCR; TCRdb holds only in-frame clones, not every one. That table furnishes V, J and clone size, whereas the DNA furnished D and trimming. The data hold roughly 320,000 clones, with roughly 90% observed a single time.

This chain joins TRBV7-8 and TRBJ1-3, with no clear D. The source is a woman under 40 who had been exposed to COVID-19. Specimen: PBMCs or T cells enriched from blood (not recorded which). The CDR3 coding sequence is TGTGCCAGCAGCTTGGCGGCCTCTGGAAACACCATATATTTT. Protein product: CASSLAASGNTIYF.